These 5 T cell receptor beta chains share one sample of origin, sequenced in a study of T cells in Graves' hyperthyroidism and ophthalmopathy. The investigators amplified TCR beta CDR3 regions from RNA transcripts. The HTBI primer set drove a first-round RT-PCR of the TCR CDR3. From the multiplex PCR reads, TCRdb called clonotypes with MiXCR, one entry per CDR3 protein. The data show 550,000 to 700,000 distinct CDR3 sequences, with about 43% seen just once and roughly 20% held by the top ten. Input material: peripheral blood or thyroid tissue (not recorded which). The receptors were sampled from an adult woman with Graves' disease, either hyperthyroidism or ophthalmopathy (not recorded which).

This clonotype occurred a few times. This chain links TRBV19 with TRBJ1-5; maybe TRBD1 (6 bases). Germline V gene lookup returns CDR1 LNHDA and CDR2 SQIVND (reference sequence). V was trimmed by 4 bases and J by 2 bases, leaving 18 bases between them. This CDR3 region has 17 residues. The CDR3 is CASSTDLYRACNQPQHF. As DNA, the CDR3 is TGTGCCAGTAGTACCGACCTCTACAGGGCCTGCAATCAGCCCCAGCATTTT.

Many counts were recorded for this clonotype. J is TRBJ1-1 and V is TRBV20-1; D is uncertain. The V gene lost 0 bases and the J gene lost 6 bases, with 17 bases spanning the gap. Germline-derived CDR1 and CDR2 are DFQATT and SNEGSKA (reference sequence). The CDR3 consists of 15 residues. The CDR3 DNA reads as TGCAGTGCTAGAGATTTGAGTGGGTTTTTGCCTGAAGCTTTCTTT. The encoded protein is CSARDLSGFLPEAFF.

This rearrangement joins TRBV9 to TRBJ2-5, with TRBD2 matching over 8 bases. This CDR3 has 16 residues. Per germline, CDR1 SGDLS and CDR2 YYNGEE. J was trimmed by 2 bases and V by 3 bases; bases with no gene match: 9. CDR3 sequence: CASSAYGSGGQETQYF. The CDR3 region has the DNA TGTGCCAGCAGCGCTTATGGCAGCGGGGGACAAGAGACCCAGTACTTC.

This clonotype was picked up many times. This chain uses TRBV24-1 with TRBJ2-7; D possibly corresponds to TRBD2 (6 bases). The CDR3 sequence is 12 residues long. CDR1 KGHDR and CDR2 SFDVKD come from the germline V gene. The germline V and J ends were trimmed by 2 bases and 5 bases, with 6 bases remaining between them. The CDR3, as DNA: TGTGCCACCAGTGATTGGGGGGACGAGCAGTACTTC. It yields the protein CATSDWGDEQYF.

The sample holds many counts of this clonotype. DNA for the CDR3: TGTGCCAGCAGTTACTCTATCAGAAACTATGGCTACACCTTC. As protein: CASSYSIRNYGYTF. The chain links TRBV6-5 to TRBJ1-2; D is unclear. This CDR3 has 14 amino acids. Germline CDR1 and CDR2: MNHEY and SVGAGI. The ends were cut back, 0 bases at V and 2 bases at J, with 7 bases in the middle.